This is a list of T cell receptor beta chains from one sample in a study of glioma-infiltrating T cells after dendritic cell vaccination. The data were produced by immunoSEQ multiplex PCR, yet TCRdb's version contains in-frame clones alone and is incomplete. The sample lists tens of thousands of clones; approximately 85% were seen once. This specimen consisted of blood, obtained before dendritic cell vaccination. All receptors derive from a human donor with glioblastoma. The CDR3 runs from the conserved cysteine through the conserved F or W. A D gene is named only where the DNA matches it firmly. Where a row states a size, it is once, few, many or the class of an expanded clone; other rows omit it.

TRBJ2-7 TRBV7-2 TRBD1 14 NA TGTGCCAGCAGCAGGGACAGGAGTGCCTACGAGCAGTACTTC CASSRDRSAYEQYF
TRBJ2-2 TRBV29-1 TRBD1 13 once TGCAGCGTTATTACAGGGGGCACCGGGGAGCTGTTTTTT CSVITGGTGELFF
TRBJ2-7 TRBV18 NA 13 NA TGTGCCAGCTCACCACCGAATCGGGTCGAGCAGTACTTC CASSPPNRVEQYF
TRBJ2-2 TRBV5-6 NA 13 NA TGTGCCAGCAGCTTTGGGGCCGGAGGGGAGCTGTTTTTT CASSFGAGGELFF
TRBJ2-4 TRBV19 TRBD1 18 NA TGTGCCAGTAGTATAGGGAGAGGGGACAGGAAGGCCAAAAACATTCAGTACTTC CASSIGRGDRKAKNIQYF
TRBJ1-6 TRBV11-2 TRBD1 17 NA TGTGCCAGCAGTTCTAGCTACCCTACAGGGGTGGATTCACCCCTCCACTTT CASSSSYPTGVDSPLHF
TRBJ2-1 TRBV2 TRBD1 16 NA TGTGCCAGCAGTGGATCCGGGACAGGGCTAGTGAATGAGCAGTTCTTC CASSGSGTGLVNEQFF
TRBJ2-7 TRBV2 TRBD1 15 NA TGTGCCAGCAGGGAAACTGACAGGGGTACGGGGGAGCAGTACTTC CASRETDRGTGEQYF
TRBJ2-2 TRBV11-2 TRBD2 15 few TGTGCCAGCAGAGAAATAGCGGGAGGTTTCGGGGAGCTGTTTTTT CASREIAGGFGELFF
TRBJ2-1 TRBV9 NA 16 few TGTGCCAGCAGCGTAGGGGCGACCCTAAAACCCAATGAGCAGTTCTTC CASSVGATLKPNEQFF
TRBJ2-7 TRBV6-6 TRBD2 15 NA TGTGCCAGCAGTTACCGACCGGGACTAGGAGGCGAGCAGTACTTC CASSYRPGLGGEQYF
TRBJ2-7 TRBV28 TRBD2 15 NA TGTGCCAGCAGTTCCCATCGCCCACTAGCGGGGGAGCAGTACTTC CASSSHRPLAGEQYF
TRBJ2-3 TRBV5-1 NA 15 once TGCGCCAGCAGCTTGGACAGGGCCCCCACAGATACGCAGTATTTT CASSLDRAPTDTQYF
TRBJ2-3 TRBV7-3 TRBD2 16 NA TGTGCCAGCAGCATCGGACTAGCGGGAGTCACAGATACGCAGTATTTT CASSIGLAGVTDTQYF
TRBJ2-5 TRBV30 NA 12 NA TGTGCCTGGAGTGTCGGAGGATTGACCCAGTACTTC CAWSVGGLTQYF
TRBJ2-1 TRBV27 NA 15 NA TGTGCCAGCAGTTTAGGGGCGGGGTCCTACAATGAGCAGTTCTTC CASSLGAGSYNEQFF
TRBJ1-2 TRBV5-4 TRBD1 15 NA TGTGCCAGCAGCGCGGCACAAGGACAGGGCGGGGGCTACACCTTC CASSAAQGQGGGYTF
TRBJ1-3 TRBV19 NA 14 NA TGTGCCAGTAGTATATTAAACTCTGGAAACACCATATATTTT CASSILNSGNTIYF
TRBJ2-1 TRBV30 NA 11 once TGTGCCTGGGAGGGAAGGAATGAGCAGTTCTTC CAWEGRNEQFF
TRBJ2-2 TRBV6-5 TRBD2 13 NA TGTGCCAGCCGGAGAGCGGGGACCGGGGAGCTGTTTTTT CASRRAGTGELFF
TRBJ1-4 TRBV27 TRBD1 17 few TGTGCCAGCAGTTCACGACAGGGGGCCCGAGGAGGTGAAAAACTGTTTTTT CASSSRQGARGGEKLFF
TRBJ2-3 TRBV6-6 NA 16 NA TGTGCCAGCAGCAAAGAGTCGGGATTTTTTTTAAATACGCAGTATTTT CASSKESGFFLNTQYF